A single TCR beta chain is shown here with its context. These data are taken from a study of blood T cell repertoires in COVID-19. Study-level background: From T cells, B-cell-depleted T cells, or PBMCs came the material, which was cDNA or gDNA.

Original processing methods: For nucleated cells, counts were estimated from reference gene primer amplification. TCRdb's table, derived via immunoSEQ multiplex PCR, lists solely in-frame clones and lacks some. Clone size and V and J calls were adopted from that table, with D and trimming inferred from the DNA. The table includes 70,000 to 90,000 clones, around four fifths detected once. The CDR3 is made up of 12 amino acids. CDR1 is GTSNPN, CDR2 SVGIG, per germline (reference sequence). V was pared by 7 bases and J by 0 bases, with 7 bases between. The chain is built from TRBV30 and TRBJ2-1; no clear D. The sequencing input was peripheral blood. The source is a man between 70 and 80 years old with acute or convalescent COVID-19. CDR3 sequence: CASLSSYNEQFF. In DNA, the CDR3 is TGTGCCTCCCTCAGCTCCTACAATGAGCAGTTCTTC. Supplemented by reference TRBV30 and TRBJ2-1, the full variable domain reads SQTIHQWPATLVQPVGSPLSLECTVEGTSNPNLYWYRQAAGRGLQLLFYSVGIGQISSEVPQNLSASRPQDRQFILSSKKLLLSDSGFYLCASLSSYNEQFFGPGTRLTVL.